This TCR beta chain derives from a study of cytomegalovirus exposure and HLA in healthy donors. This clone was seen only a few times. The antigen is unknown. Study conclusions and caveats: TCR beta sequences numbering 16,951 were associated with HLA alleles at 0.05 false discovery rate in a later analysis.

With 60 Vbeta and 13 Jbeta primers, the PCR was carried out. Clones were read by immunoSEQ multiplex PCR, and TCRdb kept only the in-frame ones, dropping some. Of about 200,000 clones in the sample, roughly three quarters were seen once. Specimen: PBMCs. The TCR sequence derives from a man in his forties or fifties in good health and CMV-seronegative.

DNA for the CDR3: TGTGCCAGCAGCTTGAAGGGGCCGAACACCGGGGAGCTGTTTTTT. Protein sequence: CASSLKGPNTGELFF. The chain links TRBV5-4 to TRBJ2-2; D might be TRBD1 (5 bases). Between the trimmed V and J ends, which lost 1 base and 0 bases, there was a span of 7 bases. The CDR3 covers 15 residues. Germline-derived CDR1 and CDR2 are SGHNT and YYREEE (reference sequence).